The rows below give T cell receptor beta chains drawn from one sample of a study of CD8 T cells in ankylosing spondylitis. TCRdb re-called the 5' RACE reads through MiXCR, storing one row per CDR3 protein. Here the sample spans fewer than 550,000 distinct CDR3 sequences, roughly 5.2% being singletons. Material: blood, either unsorted or a sorted T cell fraction (not recorded which). These receptors all stem from a male donor with ankylosing spondylitis. CDR3s include the opening cysteine and the closing phenylalanine or tryptophan. A D gene is named only where the DNA matches it firmly. The size entry gives how often the clone was seen (once, few, many) or a class if it is expanded.

v_gene	j_gene	d_gene	abundance	CDR3nt	CDR3aa
TRBV4-3	TRBJ1-1	NA	many	TGCGCCAGCAGCCCTGTCGGGACGGCGAACACTGAAGCTTTCTTT	CASSPVGTANTEAFF
TRBV3-1	TRBJ2-1	NA	few	TGTGCCAGCAGCCAAGCGGGGGCGCAGCAGTTCTTC	CASSQAGAQQFF
TRBV10-2	TRBJ2-7	NA	few	TGCGCCATAGGACTTGTTCCGAGCTCCTACGAGCAGTACTTC	CAIGLVPSSYEQYF
TRBV7-9	TRBJ2-1	NA	few	TGTGCCAGCAGCCCGGACTCTGTGGTGGAGCAGTTCTTC	CASSPDSVVEQFF
TRBV11-2	TRBJ2-3	NA	many	TGTGCCAGCAGCGCCCTTTTAGTAGGGGCAGATACGCAGTATTTT	CASSALLVGADTQYF
TRBV4-2	TRBJ2-3	TRBD1	many	TGTGCCAGCGCTAGGGGGCTATCGAGCACAGATACGCAGTATTTT	CASARGLSSTDTQYF
TRBV10-3	TRBJ1-1	NA	many	TGTGCCATCAGTGTAACAGGTTTAGGGAACACTGAAGCTTTCTTT	CAISVTGLGNTEAFF
TRBV30	TRBJ2-3	NA	few	TGTGCCTCCAACTCTTTTTTCCGGGGTACGCAGTATTTT	CASNSFFRGTQYF
TRBV15	TRBJ2-7	TRBD1	many	TGTGCCACCAGCAAAGGGACAGGGTACGAGCAGTACTTC	CATSKGTGYEQYF
TRBV20-1	TRBJ2-1	NA	many	TGCAGTGCTAGTCTCGGGGACTACAATGAGCAGTTCTTC	CSASLGDYNEQFF
TRBV7-8	TRBJ2-7	TRBD1	few	TGTGCCAGCAGCTTAAATACAGGGGTGATGATCGAGCAGTACTTC	CASSLNTGVMIEQYF
TRBV20-1	TRBJ1-6	NA	many	TGCAGTGTAGGGCAGGGAGATTCACCCCTCCACTTT	CSVGQGDSPLHF
TRBV6-1	TRBJ1-5	NA	many	TGTGCCAGCGGGCCCCAGGGGTGGAGGCAGCCCCAGCATTTT	CASGPQGWRQPQHF